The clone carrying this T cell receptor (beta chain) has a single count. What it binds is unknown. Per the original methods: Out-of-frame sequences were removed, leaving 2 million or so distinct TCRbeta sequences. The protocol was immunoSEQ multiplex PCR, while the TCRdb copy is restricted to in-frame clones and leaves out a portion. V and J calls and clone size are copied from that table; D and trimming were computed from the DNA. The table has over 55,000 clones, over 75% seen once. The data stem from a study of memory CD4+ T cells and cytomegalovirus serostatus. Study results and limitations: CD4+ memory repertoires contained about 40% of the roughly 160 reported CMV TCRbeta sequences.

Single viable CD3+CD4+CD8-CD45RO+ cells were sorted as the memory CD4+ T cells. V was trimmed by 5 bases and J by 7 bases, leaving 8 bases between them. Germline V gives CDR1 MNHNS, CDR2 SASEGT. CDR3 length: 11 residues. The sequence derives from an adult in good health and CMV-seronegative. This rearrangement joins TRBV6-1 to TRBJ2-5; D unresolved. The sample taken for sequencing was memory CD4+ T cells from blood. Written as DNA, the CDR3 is TGTGCCAGCAGTACTGAGGTGACCCAGTACTTC. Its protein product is CASSTEVTQYF.